The 15 T cell receptor beta chains reported below all come from one sample, sequenced in a study of vaccination and CD4 T cells after COVID-19. The antigens for these receptors are not known. The study sequenced cultured CD4+ T cell DNA using the Oncomine TCR Beta short-read assay. TCRdb analysed the PCR reads with MiXCR anew, one entry per CDR3 protein. The profile shows 20,000 to 25,000 distinct CDR3 sequences, 43% of them singletons. Treatment described: roughly 11-day PBMC culture with coronavirus spike peptide pools or control peptides (ViraFEST assay). Sequenced material: CD4+ T cells from blood, cultured in vitro. All receptors come from a human donor who had recovered from COVID-19.

This chain joins TRBV6-5 and TRBJ1-6; D might be TRBD1 (5 bases). Trimming removed 0 bases from V and 0 bases from J, with 12 bases in between. The CDR3 spans 18 residues. Germline CDR1 reads MNHEY; CDR2 reads SVGAGI. CDR3 in amino acids: CASSYSGAASSYNSPLHF. For the CDR3, the DNA is TGTGCCAGCAGTTACTCAGGGGCAGCGAGCTCCTATAATTCACCCCTCCACTTT.

This clonotype came up a few times. The chain links TRBV2 to TRBJ2-5, with TRBD2 matching 7 bases. This CDR3 comprises 18 residues. Germline lookup yields CDR1 SNHLY and CDR2 FYNNEI. The J segment lost 0 bases and the V segment lost 8 bases, leaving 18 bases of the junction unmatched. CDR3 loop: CASRSGGLGRRYQETQYF. The CDR3 DNA sequence: TGTGCCAGCCGGTCGGGGGGATTAGGACGGAGGTACCAAGAGACCCAGTACTTC.

This clonotype has a handful of counts. V is TRBV20-1 and J is TRBJ1-5; 8 bases agree with TRBD1. This CDR3 is 16 amino acids long. Germline CDR1 is DFQATT and CDR2 is SNEGSKA (reference sequence). J was trimmed by 2 bases and V by 2 bases; bases with no gene match: 8. DNA for the CDR3: TGCAGTGCTAGACTATTAAAGGACAGGGGCAATCAGCCCCAGCATTTT. Its translation is CSARLLKDRGNQPQHF.

The J gene is TRBJ2-4, the V gene TRBV27, with 10 bases aligning to TRBD1. The CDR3 length is 15 residues. Germline V CDR1 and CDR2: MNHEY, SMNVEV (reference sequence). The trim removed 1 base at V and 16 bases at J, leaving 13 bases unmatched. CDR3 bases: TGTGCCAGCAGTTTATTCCGACAGGGGGCGTTCCCACTCTACTTC. Residues: CASSLFRQGAFPLYF.

The chain employs TRBV29-1 and TRBJ1-2; no reliable D call. Looked up from germline, CDR1 is SQVTM and CDR2 is ANQGSEA. V lost 6 bases, J lost 6 bases, and 8 bases lay in between. The length of the CDR3 is 10 residues. The CDR3 spells CSVLENGYTF. CDR3 coding DNA: TGCAGCGTGCTCGAGAATGGCTACACCTTC. Full variable domain (rest looked up from reference TRBV29-1 and TRBJ1-2): SAVISQKPSRDICQRGTSLTIQCQVDSQVTMMFWYRQQPGQSLTLIATANQGSEATYESGFVIDKFPISRPNLTFSTLTVSNMSPEDSSIYLCSVLENGYTFGSGTRLTVV.

The chain recombines TRBV7-9 with TRBJ2-1, with 8 nucleotides matching TRBD2. Germline V CDR1 and CDR2: SEHNR, FQNEAQ (reference sequence). The V gene end was trimmed by 8 bases and the J gene end by 10 bases; junction bases not matched to a gene: 19. The CDR3 consists of 16 residues. The CDR3 reads CASQVSPAGELGEQFF. For the CDR3, the DNA is TGTGCCAGCCAAGTTAGTCCAGCGGGAGAGCTTGGCGAGCAGTTCTTC. Complete variable domain (other parts from reference TRBV7-9 and TRBJ2-1): DTGVSQNPRHKITKRGQNVTFRCDPISEHNRLYWYRQTLGQGPEFLTYFQNEAQLEKSRLLSDRFSAERPKGSFSTLEIQRTEQGDSAMYLCASQVSPAGELGEQFFGPGTRLTVL.

The chain carries TRBV7-3 and TRBJ1-1, with D tentatively TRBD1 (6 bases). From germline, CDR1 is SGHTA and CDR2 FQGTGA. The CDR3 has 13 residues. Trimming stripped 6 bases from V and 5 bases from J, with 13 bases between. The CDR3 here is CASRSGVSTEAFF. The CDR3 DNA reads as TGTGCCAGCAGATCAGGGGTCTCGACTGAAGCTTTCTTT.

This clonotype was counted only a few times. The chain combines TRBV21-1 with TRBJ1-1. TRBV21-1 is given as a pseudogene. CDR3 length: 16 amino acids. The CDR3 protein is CASSKAAGMKNTEAFF. The CDR3 DNA follows: TGTGCCAGCAGCAAAGCAGCGGGGATGAAAAACACTGAAGCTTTCTTT.

The chain is built from TRBV6-2 or TRBV6-3 and TRBJ1-5, with unresolved D. The V end lost 4 bases, the J end lost 0 bases, and 10 bases lay between the germline ends. The V gene's germline CDR1 is MNHEY and CDR2 SVGEGT. The length of the CDR3 is 15 residues. CDR3 protein: CASSLQRYSNQPQHF. In DNA form, the CDR3 reads TGTGCCAGCAGTTTACAGCGGTATAGCAATCAGCCCCAGCATTTT.

The rearrangement links TRBV6-5 to TRBJ2-7; D is possibly TRBD1 (5 bases). The V gene's germline CDR1 is MNHEY and CDR2 SVGAGI. The CDR3 spans 14 residues. Between the trimmed V and J ends, which lost 0 bases and 2 bases, there was a span of 8 bases. As DNA, the CDR3 is TGTGCCAGCAGTTACTCTTGGGGCCCCTACGAGCAGTACTTC. This translates into CASSYSWGPYEQYF.

This clonotype is medium-sized (0.01 to 0.1%). The chain employs TRBV19 and TRBJ2-5, with D tentatively TRBD2 (6 bases). The ends were cut back, 3 bases at V and 5 bases at J, with 10 bases in the middle. The CDR3 covers 13 residues. Germline CDR1 LNHDA, CDR2 SQIVND (reference sequence). The CDR3 DNA sequence: TGTGCCAGTAGTATGAGGAGGGATGAGACCCAGTACTTC. It encodes CASSMRRDETQYF.

The chain links TRBV20-1 to TRBJ2-7; TRBD2 matches 7 bases. This CDR3 has 13 amino acids. J gave up 3 bases and V 3 bases, and 5 bases lay outside the gene matches. Germline CDR1 is DFQATT and CDR2 is SNEGSKA (reference sequence). CDR3: CSASGRRFYEQYF. DNA for the CDR3: TGCAGTGCTAGCGGGAGGAGATTCTACGAGCAGTACTTC.

The chain uses TRBV25-1 and TRBJ2-5, with 7 bases fitting TRBD2. Unmatched junction bases numbered 6, after V lost 8 bases and J lost 3 bases. There are 13 residues in the CDR3. Per the germline V gene, CDR1 is MGHDK and CDR2 is SYGVNS. CDR3 protein: CASGIAGEETQYF. The CDR3 region has the DNA TGTGCCAGCGGAATAGCGGGTGAAGAGACCCAGTACTTC.

The sample holds one count of this clonotype. This chain uses TRBV4-1 with TRBJ1-1; D is possibly TRBD1 (6 bases). This CDR3 is 17 amino acids long. The ends were cut back, 0 bases at V and 5 bases at J, with 19 bases in the middle. Germline values: CDR1 MGHRA, CDR2 YSYEKL. The CDR3 loop is CASSQEIAGVGRTEAFF. CDR3 DNA: TGCGCCAGCAGCCAAGAAATAGCAGGGGTAGGTAGAACTGAAGCTTTCTTT.

J is TRBJ2-7 and V is TRBV12-3 or TRBV12-4; 8 bases line up with TRBD1. Trimming at V came to 4 bases and at J to 0 bases, leaving 5 bases not matched to a gene. The length of the CDR3 is 15 residues. Here the CDR3 DNA reads TGTGCCAGCAGTTCCCGCAGGGGGCACTCCTACGAGCAGTACTTC. Protein product: CASSSRRGHSYEQYF.